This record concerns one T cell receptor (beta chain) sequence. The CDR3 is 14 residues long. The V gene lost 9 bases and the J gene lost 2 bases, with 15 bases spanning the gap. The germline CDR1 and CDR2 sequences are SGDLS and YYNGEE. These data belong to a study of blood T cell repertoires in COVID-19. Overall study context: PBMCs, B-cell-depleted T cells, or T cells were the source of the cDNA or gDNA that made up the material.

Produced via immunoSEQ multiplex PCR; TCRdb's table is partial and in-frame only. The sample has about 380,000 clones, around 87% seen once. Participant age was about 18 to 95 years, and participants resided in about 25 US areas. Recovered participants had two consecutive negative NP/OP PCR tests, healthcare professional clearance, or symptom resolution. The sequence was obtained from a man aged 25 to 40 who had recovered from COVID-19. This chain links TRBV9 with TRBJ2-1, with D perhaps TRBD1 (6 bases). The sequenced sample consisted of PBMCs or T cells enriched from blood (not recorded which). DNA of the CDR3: TGTGCCATCACACTGGACAGTCCCTACAATGAGCAGTTCTTC. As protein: CAITLDSPYNEQFF.